This T cell receptor (beta chain) was documented in a study of T cells in Graves' hyperthyroidism and ophthalmopathy. RNA transcripts were the template for amplifying TCR beta CDR3 regions. A first-round RT-PCR of the TCR CDR3 used the HTBI primer set. TCRdb re-called the multiplex PCR reads with MiXCR, one entry per CDR3 protein. The table records about 570,000 distinct CDR3 sequences, roughly 46% of them present only once. The study left out patients who had uncontrolled infection, other autoimmune disease, pregnancy or lactation. On this clonotype itself: No antigen is known for it. This may arise from a read error, as a much more abundant clone is one base away.

The study's findings and limits: Among clonotypes expanded in thyroid above 0.001, most were also found in blood. Researchers report that a 13 V-J model separated ophthalmopathy from stable hyperthyroidism. Ophthalmopathy was identified by the model a median about seven months ahead of onset.

The germline CDR1 and CDR2 sequences are SEHNR and FQNEAQ (reference sequence). V shed 2 bases, J shed 5 bases, and the junction held 5 bases outside the gene matches. The CDR3 spans 14 residues. The rearrangement joins TRBV7-9 to TRBJ1-1; 7 positions agree with TRBD1. Sequenced input: peripheral blood or thyroid tissue (not recorded which). This receptor was taken from an adult woman with Graves' disease, either hyperthyroidism or ophthalmopathy (not recorded which). The CDR3 coding sequence is TGTGCCAGCAGCTTAAGGGGGCCCGGGACTGAAGCTTTCTTT. This translates into CASSLRGPGTEAFF. The full variable domain, in which reference TRBV7-9 and TRBJ1-1 provide the parts outside the CDR3, is DTGVSQNPRHKITKRGQNVTFRCDPISEHNRLYWYRQTLGQGPEFLTYFQNEAQLEKSRLLSDRFSAERPKGSFSTLEIQRTEQGDSAMYLCASSLRGPGTEAFFGQGTRLTVV.